The 26 T cell receptor beta chains presented below share a single source sample, sequenced in a study of T cell repertoires in cytomegalovirus infection. MiXCR, run by TCRdb on the reads, gives a single entry per CDR3 protein. The table shows hundreds of thousands of distinct CDR3 sequences, with around 31% occurring only once. These receptors lack a known antigen. Here the sequenced sample was cultured PBMCs, taken from culture after CMV antigen stimulation. Receptors were obtained from a human donor in good health (CMV status not recorded). Some clones in this sample may be carry-over from other donors' samples.

This clonotype was observed a few times. The CDR3 sequence: CASSYLIPQGFQGYTF. In nucleotides, the CDR3 is TGTGCCAGCAGTTACTTAATACCCCAGGGGTTTCAAGGCTACACCTTC. The chain is built from TRBV6-5 and TRBJ1-2, with a weak D call TRBD1 (6 bases). V lost 1 base and J 8 bases, leaving 20 bases between the germline ends. The CDR3 is 16 residues long. Germline V CDR1 and CDR2: MNHEY, SVGAGI.

The chain couples TRBV7-6 to TRBJ2-3, with D possibly matching TRBD2 (5 bases). CDR1 SGHVS and CDR2 FNYEAQ come from the germline V gene. V dropped 1 base and J dropped 10 bases, with 9 bases sitting between them. The CDR3 is 12 amino acids. The CDR3 DNA sequence: TGTGCCAGCAGCTTAGAACCCGGGGCGCAGTATTTT. Translation gives CASSLEPGAQYF.

V gene TRBV6-1 combines with J gene TRBJ2-7; 9 bases line up with TRBD1. Unmatched junction bases numbered 6, after V lost 6 bases and J lost 3 bases. Germline V gene data show CDR1 as MNHNS and CDR2 as SASEGT. The CDR3 is made up of 14 amino acids. The CDR3 protein is CASSYAGQGYEQYF. CDR3 nucleotides: TGTGCCAGCAGCTACGCGGGACAGGGCTACGAGCAGTACTTC.

This chain connects TRBV7-2 to TRBJ2-1, with D perhaps matching TRBD1 or TRBD2 (5 bases each). The germline V gene has CDR1 SGHTA and CDR2 FQGNSA. This CDR3 region has 11 residues. The germline V and J ends were trimmed by 3 bases and 13 bases, with 10 bases remaining between them. The CDR3 here is CASSLGTTQFF. CDR3 DNA: TGTGCCAGCAGCTTGGGGACGACTCAGTTCTTC.

The rearrangement joins TRBV5-1 to TRBJ2-2, with D possibly TRBD1 on 6 matching bases. Germline V CDR1 and CDR2: SGHRS, YFSETQ. The CDR3 spans 14 residues. With 0 bases removed from V and 7 bases from J, the gap between germline ends came to 10 bases. The CDR3 loop reads CASSLVGANGELFF. CDR3 nucleotides: TGCGCCAGCAGCTTGGTGGGGGCTAACGGGGAGCTGTTTTTT.

The rearrangement joins TRBV6-2 or TRBV6-3 to TRBJ1-1; maybe TRBD1 (5 bases). The CDR3 covers 13 residues. CDR1 is MNHEY and CDR2 is SVGEGT in the germline V gene. V was cut by 2 bases and J by 10 bases, with 14 bases left in between. The CDR3 DNA follows: TGTGCCAGCAGTTACGGGACCCTCGACCGAGCTTTCTTT. Protein product: CASSYGTLDRAFF.

This clonotype was seen only a few times. The J gene is TRBJ2-5, the V gene TRBV10-3; no definite D call. V gave up 3 bases and J gave up 5 bases, with 13 bases separating them. This CDR3 contains 14 residues. Germline-derived CDR1 and CDR2 are ENHRY and SYGVKD. The CDR3 coding sequence is TGTGCCATCAGTGACAGGACCGCTGGCGAGACCCAGTACTTC. Encoded protein: CAISDRTAGETQYF.

The chain is built from TRBV5-4 and TRBJ2-1; 9 bases agree with TRBD2. The CDR3 spans 15 residues. Germline loops: CDR1 SGHNT, CDR2 YYREEE (reference sequence). The V and J ends lost 4 bases and 8 bases, in that order; junction bases with no gene match: 10. CDR3 DNA: TGTGCCAGCAGCGGGGCCGGGACTAGCATTGATGAGCAGTTCTTC. This sequence encodes CASSGAGTSIDEQFF.

This clonotype came up a few times. The gene calls are TRBV12-3 or TRBV12-4 and TRBJ2-7; D may be TRBD2 (5 bases). Trimming took 3 bases from V and 0 from J, leaving 15 bases between them. The CDR3 loop spans 16 amino acids. The CDR3 sequence: CASSLADSLRSYEQYF. CDR3 coding DNA: TGTGCCAGCAGTTTGGCGGACTCCCTACGCTCCTACGAGCAGTACTTC.

The chain carries TRBV19 and TRBJ2-2; D is unresolved. V was pared by 7 bases and J by 6 bases, with 9 bases between. CDR1 and CDR2 from the germline V gene are LNHDA and SQIVND (reference sequence). The CDR3 spans 12 residues. The DNA of the CDR3 is TGTGCCAGTAAAGGGTCAGCCGGGGAGCTGTTTTTT. Its translation: CASKGSAGELFF. The full variable domain, rest sourced from reference TRBV19 and TRBJ2-2, is DGGITQSPKYLFRKEGQNVTLSCEQNLNHDAMYWYRQDPGQGLRLIYYSQIVNDFQKGDIAEGYSVSREKKESFPLTVTSAQKNPTAFYLCASKGSAGELFFGEGSRLTVL.

As concerns this clonotype: Mismatch with germline at one junction end may stem from a read error. This sequence joins TRBV5-4 and TRBJ2-3, with D possibly called TRBD1 or TRBD2 (6 bases each). This CDR3 has 15 residues. CDR1 SGHNT and CDR2 YYREEE come from the germline V gene (reference sequence). CDR3 amino acids: CASSRTGASPETQYF. The CDR3, as DNA: TGTGCCAGCAGCAGGACGGGGGCCTCACCAGAGACGCAGTATTTT.

This chain connects TRBV6-1 to TRBJ1-6; 11 nucleotides match TRBD1. Germline loops: CDR1 MNHNS, CDR2 SASEGT. The length of the CDR3 is 15 residues. J was trimmed by 9 bases and V by 6 bases; bases with no gene match: 7. This CDR3 is CASSEDRGRGSPLHF. As DNA, the CDR3 is TGTGCCAGCAGCGAGGACAGGGGGCGCGGTTCACCCCTCCACTTT.

The rearrangement uses TRBV7-2 and TRBJ1-2, with D maybe TRBD1 (5 bases). Trimming took off 1 base at V and 4 bases at J, with 10 bases between the two ends. This CDR3 is built from 14 residues. CDR1 SGHTA and CDR2 FQGNSA come from the germline V gene. The CDR3 DNA follows: TGTGCCAGCAGCTTAGGGACATACCTCTATGGCTACACCTTC. This encodes CASSLGTYLYGYTF.

In the case of this clonotype: A much larger clone sits a single nucleotide away, making a read error possible. This chain connects TRBV7-2 to TRBJ1-2; D ambiguous. Germline V gives CDR1 SGHTA, CDR2 FQGNSA. The CDR3 runs to 13 residues. Here the CDR3 DNA reads TGTGCCAGCAGCCCCGTCAAGGGTTATGGCTACAACTTC. Amino acids: CASSPVKGYGYNF.

This clonotype was seen repeatedly, ten times or more. This rearrangement joins TRBV7-9 to TRBJ2-2; no firm D call. Trimming cost V 2 bases and J 7 bases, with 8 bases left between them. CDR1 and CDR2 from the germline V gene are SEHNR and FQNEAQ (reference sequence). This CDR3 has 13 residues. CDR3 residues: CASSLSLVGELFF. CDR3 DNA sequence: TGTGCCAGCAGCTTATCTCTGGTCGGGGAGCTGTTTTTT.

The rearrangement joins TRBV29-1 to TRBJ2-5; D is perhaps TRBD1 (6 bases). V lost 4 bases and J 5 bases, leaving 8 bases between the germline ends. The CDR3 has 11 amino acids. In germline, CDR1 is SQVTM, CDR2 ANQGSEA. Here the CDR3 reads CSVVDRETQYF. In DNA, the CDR3 is TGCAGCGTTGTTGACAGGGAGACCCAGTACTTC.

The V gene is TRBV7-8, the J gene TRBJ2-1; D is perhaps TRBD2 (6 bases). The CDR3 has 14 amino acids. V lost 3 bases to trimming and J lost 9 bases, with 15 bases between them. Germline CDR1 is SGHVS and CDR2 is FQNEAQ. This CDR3 reads CASSFLANEPEQFF. Here the CDR3 DNA reads TGTGCCAGCAGCTTCCTAGCGAACGAGCCTGAGCAGTTCTTC.

This clonotype has just one count. The junction shows a germline mismatch at one end, possibly a read error. V is TRBV4-3 and J is TRBJ2-3; 8 nucleotides agree with TRBD2. This CDR3 spans 12 amino acids. Germline assignment: CDR1 LGHNA and CDR2 YSLEER. The CDR3 DNA is TGCGCCAGCAGCCAAGCTAGCGGGCCTCCTAATTTT. Translated: CASSQASGPPNF.

The chain has TRBV4-1 and TRBJ1-1; D is unresolved. Germline V gives CDR1 MGHRA, CDR2 YSYEKL. Trimming shortened V by 0 bases and J by 0 bases, and 17 bases separated the two germline ends. CDR3 size: 18 residues. CDR3 amino acids: CASSQDNPKARLNTEAFF. DNA of the CDR3: TGCGCCAGCAGCCAAGATAATCCCAAGGCCAGGTTGAACACTGAAGCTTTCTTT.

The rearrangement uses TRBV23-1 and TRBJ2-1; 8 bases agree with TRBD2. TRBV23-1 is given ORF status, its function remaining uncertain. V lost 0 bases and J lost 5; bases outside the gene matches: 18. This CDR3 spans 20 amino acids. CDR3 nucleotide sequence: TGCGCCAGCAGTCAATCGGCTGGCGGGAGGACCCCTCCCGCGGACAATGAGCAGTTCTTC. This sequence encodes CASSQSAGGRTPPADNEQFF.

This chain links TRBV5-4 with TRBJ1-4; 9 bases map to TRBD1. The CDR3 spans 14 residues. Trimming cost V 1 base and J 10 bases; bases outside gene matches: 5. CDR1 SGHNT and CDR2 YYREEE come from the germline V gene (reference sequence). Here the CDR3 reads CASSLSTTGGKLFF. The CDR3 DNA reads TGTGCCAGCAGCTTGAGTACGACAGGGGGAAAACTGTTTTTT.

This clonotype is a singleton in its sample. The chain recombines TRBV5-4 with TRBJ2-3; 7 positions agree with TRBD1. This CDR3 comprises 15 residues. Germline assignment: CDR1 SGHNT and CDR2 YYREEE (reference sequence). The J segment lost 9 bases and the V segment lost 4 bases, leaving 14 bases of the junction unmatched. In DNA, the CDR3 is TGTGCCAGCAGCCAATACAAGGGACAGAGTTCAACGCAGTATTTT. Protein sequence: CASSQYKGQSSTQYF.

The chain employs TRBV20-1 and TRBJ2-3; D is perhaps TRBD1 (5 bases). In germline, CDR1 is DFQATT, CDR2 SNEGSKA (reference sequence). Trimming took 1 base from V and 2 from J, leaving 7 bases between them. This CDR3 is 13 amino acids long. CDR3 sequence: CSARAGNTDTQYF. In nucleotides, the CDR3 is TGCAGTGCTAGAGCAGGGAACACAGATACGCAGTATTTT.

The rearrangement uses TRBV4-1 and TRBJ1-2; D unresolved. V shed 4 bases and J shed 8 bases, with 14 bases lying between them. CDR3 length: 13 amino acids. Germline-derived CDR1 and CDR2 are MGHRA and YSYEKL. Here the CDR3 DNA reads TGCGCCAGCAGCCCCGTTGGGCTCGGAGGCTACACCTTC. It yields the protein CASSPVGLGGYTF.

This clonotype was counted many times. The rearrangement uses TRBV7-2 and TRBJ1-2, with D tentatively TRBD1 (6 bases). This CDR3 has 14 residues. The V gene's germline CDR1 is SGHTA and CDR2 FQGNSA. V was cut by 5 bases and J by 6 bases, with 16 bases left in between. The CDR3 bases are TGTGCCAGCAGCCGCAGGGGATTCATCGATGGCTACACCTTC. It yields the protein CASSRRGFIDGYTF.

The gene calls are TRBV4-1 and TRBJ1-2; D is unresolved. Trimming pared 1 base from V and 7 bases from J, leaving 10 bases between. Germline V lookup: CDR1 MGHRA, CDR2 YSYEKL. The CDR3 extends over 13 amino acids. This CDR3 reads CASSQVDLGGYTF. The CDR3, as DNA: TGCGCCAGCAGCCAAGTGGACCTAGGTGGCTACACCTTC.